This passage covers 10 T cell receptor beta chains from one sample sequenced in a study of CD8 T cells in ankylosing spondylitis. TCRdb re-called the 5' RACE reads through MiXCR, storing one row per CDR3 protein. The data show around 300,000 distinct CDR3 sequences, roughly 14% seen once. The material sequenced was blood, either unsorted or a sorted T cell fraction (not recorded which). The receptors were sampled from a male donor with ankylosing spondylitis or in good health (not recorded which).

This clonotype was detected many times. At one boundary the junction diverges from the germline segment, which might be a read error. This CDR3 reads CASSLAGADTQYF. The CDR3 DNA is TGTGCCAGCAGTTTAGCGGGGGCAGATACGCAGTATTTT. The rearrangement uses TRBV5-1 and TRBJ2-3; 9 bases match TRBD2. Per germline, CDR1 SGHRS and CDR2 YFSETQ. CDR3 length: 13 amino acids.

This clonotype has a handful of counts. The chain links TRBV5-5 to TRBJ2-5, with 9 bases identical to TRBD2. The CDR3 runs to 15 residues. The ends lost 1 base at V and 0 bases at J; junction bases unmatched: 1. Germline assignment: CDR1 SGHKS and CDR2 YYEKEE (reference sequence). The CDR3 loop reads CASSLLAGYQETQYF. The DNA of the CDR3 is TGTGCCAGCAGCTTGCTAGCGGGGTACCAAGAGACCCAGTACTTC.

CDR3 nucleotide sequence: TGCGCCAGCAGCCCATACCCTGCAGGGGGGGGTTCCAATGAGCAGTTCTTC. It translates to CASSPYPAGGGSNEQFF. The chain uses TRBV4-1 and TRBJ2-1; perhaps D is TRBD1 or TRBD2 (7 bases each). This CDR3 has 17 residues. V was clipped by 4 bases and J by 6 bases, with 22 bases between them. Per germline, CDR1 MGHRA and CDR2 YSYEKL.

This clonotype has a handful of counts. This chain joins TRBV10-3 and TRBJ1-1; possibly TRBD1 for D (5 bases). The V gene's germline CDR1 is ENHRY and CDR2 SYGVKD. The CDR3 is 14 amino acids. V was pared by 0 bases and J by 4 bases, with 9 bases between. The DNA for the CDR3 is TGTGCCATCAGTGAGTCGTTCCAGGGCACTGAAGCTTTCTTT. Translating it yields CAISESFQGTEAFF.

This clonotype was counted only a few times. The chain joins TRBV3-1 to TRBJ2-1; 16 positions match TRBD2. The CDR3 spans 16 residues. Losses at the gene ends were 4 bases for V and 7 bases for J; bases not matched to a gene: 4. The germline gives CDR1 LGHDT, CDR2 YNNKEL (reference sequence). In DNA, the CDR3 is TGTGCCAGCAGCCGTTCGGGACTAGCGGGAGGGAATGAGCAGTTCTTC. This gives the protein CASSRSGLAGGNEQFF.

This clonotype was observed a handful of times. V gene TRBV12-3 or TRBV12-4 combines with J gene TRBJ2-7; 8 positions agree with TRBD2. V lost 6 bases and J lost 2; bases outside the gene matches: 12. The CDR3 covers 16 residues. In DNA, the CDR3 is TGTGCCAGCAGACCCGGGGGGGGGACACTCCCCTACGAGCAGTACTTC. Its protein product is CASRPGGGTLPYEQYF.

The DNA for the CDR3 is TGTGCCAGCAGTTTAAACAGCCAGATAAATCAGCCCCAGCATTTT. Translating gives CASSLNSQINQPQHF. The rearrangement joins TRBV12-3 or TRBV12-4 to TRBJ1-5; D not resolved. V was trimmed by 2 bases and J by 4 bases, leaving 12 bases between them. The CDR3 contains 15 residues.

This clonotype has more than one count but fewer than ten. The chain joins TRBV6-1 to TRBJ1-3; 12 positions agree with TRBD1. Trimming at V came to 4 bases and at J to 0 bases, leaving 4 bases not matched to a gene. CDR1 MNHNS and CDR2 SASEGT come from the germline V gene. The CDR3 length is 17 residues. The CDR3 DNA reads TGTGCCAGCAGTGGGGGGACAGGGGGCTTCTCTGGAAACACCATATATTTT. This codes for CASSGGTGGFSGNTIYF.

CDR3 residues: CASSDLQGDEQYF. CDR3 bases: TGCGCCAGCAGCGACCTACAGGGTGACGAGCAGTACTTC. J is TRBJ2-7 and V is TRBV5-1; perhaps TRBD1 as D (6 bases). Germline values: CDR1 SGHRS, CDR2 YFSETQ. The CDR3 has 13 residues. V gave up 4 bases and J gave up 5 bases, with 13 bases separating them.

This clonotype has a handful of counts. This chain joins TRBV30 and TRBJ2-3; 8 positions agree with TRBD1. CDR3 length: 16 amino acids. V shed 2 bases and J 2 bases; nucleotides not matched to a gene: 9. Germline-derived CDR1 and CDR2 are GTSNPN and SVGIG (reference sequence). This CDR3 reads CAWSLRTGRLTDTQYF. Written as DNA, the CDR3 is TGTGCCTGGAGTCTTAGGACAGGGCGCCTCACAGATACGCAGTATTTT.